This entry lists 5 T cell receptor beta chains sequenced from one sample in a study of shared clonotypes between healthy human individuals. Assay: immunoSEQ multiplex PCR; the TCRdb copy retains only in-frame clones and omits some. The sample yields millions of clones, over 85% seen once. Sequenced material: naive CD4+ T cells sorted from blood. Stated subset: CD45RA+ positively selected. Every receptor here comes from a man between 18 and 35 years old in good health.

This chain links TRBV28 with TRBJ2-1; possible D gene TRBD1, 5 bases. V was cut by 7 bases and J by 1 base, with 14 bases left in between. The CDR3 runs to 15 residues. The germline V gene has CDR1 MDHEN and CDR2 SYDVKM. CDR3 in amino acids: CASIDVQGSYNEQFF. The CDR3 nucleotides read TGTGCCAGCATCGACGTCCAGGGATCCTACAATGAGCAGTTCTTC.

The chain combines TRBV4-3 with TRBJ2-7, with 15 bases fitting TRBD2. The CDR3 loop spans 19 amino acids. V shed 1 base and J 7 bases; nucleotides not matched to a gene: 14. Germline CDR1 is LGHNA and CDR2 is YSLEER. This chain's CDR3 is CASSQVDSGLAGGPGEQYF. In DNA, the CDR3 is TGCGCCAGCAGCCAAGTGGACAGCGGACTAGCGGGAGGGCCGGGAGAGCAGTACTTC.

V usage is TRBV4-1 and J usage is TRBJ2-3; 13 bases agree with TRBD2. This CDR3 spans 18 amino acids. Germline CDR1 is MGHRA and CDR2 is YSYEKL. V lost 1 base, J lost 0 bases, and 4 bases stayed unmatched. CDR3 loop: CASSQGTSGSLSTDTQYF. In DNA form, the CDR3 reads TGCGCCAGCAGCCAAGGGACTAGCGGGAGCCTTAGCACAGATACGCAGTATTTT.

The rearrangement links TRBV5-4 to TRBJ2-7; weak D call: TRBD1 (6 bases). Germline V lookup: CDR1 SGHNT, CDR2 YYREEE (reference sequence). V was shortened by 4 bases and J by 2 bases, with 22 bases between the two germline ends. This CDR3 is built from 17 residues. This chain's CDR3 is CASSRGGSGGNPYEQYF. The CDR3 region has the DNA TGTGCCAGCAGCAGAGGGGGAAGCGGAGGCAATCCCTACGAGCAGTACTTC. Together with reference TRBV5-4 and TRBJ2-7, the CDR3 gives the full variable domain: ETGVTQSPTHLIKTRGQQVTLRCSSQSGHNTVSWYQQALGQGPQFIFQYYREEENGRGNFPPRFSGLQFPNYSSELNVNALELDDSALYLCASSRGGSGGNPYEQYFGPGTRLTVT.

This clone was detected only once. The J gene is TRBJ1-2, the V gene TRBV5-1, with TRBD1 identical over 8 bases. CDR1 and CDR2 from the germline V gene are SGHRS and YFSETQ. The length of the CDR3 is 13 residues. The junction had 2 bases not matched to a gene; V was cut back by 0 bases and J by 7 bases. CDR3: CASSLGTGTGYTF. In DNA, the CDR3 is TGCGCCAGCAGCTTGGGGACAGGGACTGGCTACACCTTC.